This TCR beta chain was sequenced in a study of CD8+ T cells in alopecia areata. This CDR3 spans 15 amino acids. Germline V gene data show CDR1 as GTSNPN and CDR2 as SVGIG (reference sequence). V lost 2 bases to trimming and J lost 2 bases, with 13 bases between them. RNA was extracted and reverse transcribed into cDNA as the sequencing template. Profiling relied on immunoSEQ multiplex PCR, and the TCRdb table lists in-frame clones only, not all of them. The table shows fewer than 150,000 clones, with around 61% occurring only once. The origin of this receptor is a human donor in good health. This chain joins TRBV30 and TRBJ2-1; a possible D gene is TRBD1 (6 bases). Sample: CD4+ T cells sorted from blood. The CDR3 coding sequence is TGTGCCTGGAGTAGGGGCAGGGGTCCCTACAATGAGCAGTTCTTC. Residues: CAWSRGRGPYNEQFF.